This T cell receptor (beta chain) is from a study of T cell changes during pregnancy in multiple sclerosis. TCRdb's copy holds only in-frame clones and misses some; the assay was immunoSEQ multiplex PCR. This table holds approximately 92,000 clones, 92% found once. Germline V gives CDR1 SNHLY, CDR2 FYNNEI. Trimming shortened V by 6 bases and J by 1 base, and 12 bases separated the two germline ends. The CDR3 is made up of 15 amino acids. The V call is TRBV2, the J call TRBJ2-2; D is undetermined. The sequence was collected from a female donor with multiple sclerosis, enrolled in a pregnancy study. The sequenced sample was peripheral blood, obtained in the first trimester of pregnancy. CDR3 residues: CASRVSNVNTGELFF. The CDR3 DNA sequence: TGTGCCAGCAGGGTGAGCAATGTGAACACCGGGGAGCTGTTTTTT.